The source of this T cell receptor beta chain is a study of metastatic and nonmetastatic thyroid tumors (TCRdb year 2020). About the investigation overall: The researchers compared repertoires between peripheral blood samples and tumor or nodule tissue samples from patients with malignant or benign thyroid disease. Overall study outcomes, separate from this receptor: In both blood and tumor samples, TCR beta diversity was reported to be significantly higher in malignant tumors than in benign nodules.

No treatment had been received by any patient before thyroid surgery. Using T-cell receptor beta sequencing, the researchers looked back retrospectively at clinical samples from patients, gathered between the early 2010s and the late 2010s. Libraries were prepared through PCR. TCRdb shows the sequencer as Illumina HiSeq 4000. High-throughput sequencing was used to profile the CDR3 region of the TCR beta-chain in every patient. The paper's data handling went like this. CDR3 differences across clinicopathological groups were used to build a classifier for discriminating distant-metastatic papillary thyroid cancer patients. The Shannon index was used to measure repertoire diversity, and the Morisita-Horn index was used to measure how similar tumor and blood repertoires were. TCRdb cleaned the public reads at Q25 with fastp, built clones with MiXCR and kept in-frame beta chains. These V and J calls originate from TCRdb's pipeline instead of the authors' own analysis. This sample is represented by 20,000 to 25,000 clones; approximately 15% of them were singletons. Approximately 15% of the sample rests with the top ten.

V is pruned by 4 bases and J by 8 bases, leaving 9 bases of the junction without a gene match. From its cysteine to its phenylalanine, the CDR3 spans 16 amino acids. The entry retains the CDR3 DNA only, 48 bases that are in frame from base 1. Via the germline V gene, CDR1 is SGHRS and CDR2 YFSETQ. Concerning this clone: The specificity of this receptor is unknown. Nothing much larger sits one base from this clone, and base qualities are not available.

Sequenced: tumor tissue. The receptor's source is a female donor with papillary thyroid cancer or a benign thyroid nodule (not recorded which). Some clones in this sample may be carry-over from other donors' samples. This sequence uses TRBV5-1 and TRBJ2-1; TRBD2 fits 13 bases in the junction. Here the CDR3 is given as CASSLRTSGRGDEQFF. The DNA reads as follows: TGCGCCAGCAGCCTCCGGACTAGCGGGAGAGGGGATGAGCAGTTCTTC.